This TCR beta chain was identified during a study of read filtering for tumor transcriptome and immune sequencing. Study context: IR-seq gave about 3.5 to 10.27 million TCR reads per sample; RNA-seq gave roughly 80 to 1273.

This clonotype is large by share. As yet, its antigen is unknown. Findings and caveats of the study: Compared with RNA-seq, IR-seq gave much higher clonotype depth and reliability. Without single-read clonotypes, shared clonotype proportions correlated more between IR-seq and RNA-seq.

This library used roughly 400 ng RNA and molecular barcoded adaptors spanning alpha/delta and beta/gamma chains. From the reads, TCRdb called clonotypes with MiXCR, one entry per CDR3 protein. The sample lists around 6,000 distinct CDR3 sequences, about a quarter occurring once. Sampling of bone marrow took place during active disease in every patient. The V gene lost 0 bases and the J gene lost 3 bases, with 14 bases spanning the gap. The germline gives CDR1 SGHRS, CDR2 YFSETQ. The CDR3 consists of 16 residues. The sequence was collected from a donor aged 40 or older with multiple myeloma. Sequencing was performed on a population of CD138-negative cells sorted from bone marrow. The chain joins TRBV5-1 to TRBJ2-3; D may match TRBD1 or TRBD2 (5 bases each). CDR3 DNA sequence: TGCGCCAGCAGCTTGGGGGCAGGGACCGCTACAGATACGCAGTATTTT. This encodes CASSLGAGTATDTQYF. The whole variable domain, filled in from reference TRBV5-1 and TRBJ2-3, reads KAGVTQTPRYLIKTRGQQVTLSCSPISGHRSVSWYQQTPGQGLQFLFEYFSETQRNKGNFPGRFSGRQFSNSRSEMNVSTLELGDSALYLCASSLGAGTATDTQYFGPGTRLTVL.